The rows below give T cell receptor beta chains drawn from one sample of a study of CD8 T cells in Susac syndrome. TCRdb re-analysed the immunoSEQ multiplex PCR reads in MiXCR, keeping a single row per CDR3 protein. The sample shows around 160,000 distinct CDR3 sequences, around 94% of them seen only once. Sample: CD4+ T cells from PBMCs. The receptors originated from a human donor with multiple sclerosis. The CDR3 runs from the conserved cysteine through the conserved F or W.

J gene | V gene | CDR3 protein
TRBJ1-2 | TRBV29-1 | CSVAPVPFPGVHGYTF
TRBJ1-5 | TRBV7-9 | CASSEGHLPAQHF
TRBJ1-5 | TRBV6-1 | CASSENTGSGRNQPQHF
TRBJ2-1 | TRBV27 | CASSATPSSYNEQFF
TRBJ2-5 | TRBV6-6 | CASETDQGYPTQYF
TRBJ1-1 | TRBV6-1 | CASSRGGGGAGTEAFF
TRBJ2-7 | TRBV30 | CAWSRGYEQYF
TRBJ2-3 | TRBV7-3 | CASSLKFVDTQYF
TRBJ1-2 | TRBV6-2/TRBV6-3 | CAAADYGYTF
TRBJ1-5 | TRBV4-2 | CASSQESSNQPQHF
TRBJ1-2 | TRBV5-4 | CASSPRGRLYGYTF